Listed below are T cell receptor beta chains from one sample, sequenced in a study of blood T cells in healthy people across ages. Each CDR3 protein is one row after TCRdb ran MiXCR on the 5' RACE reads. Of 1,500,000 or so distinct CDR3 sequences in the sample, around 59% are singletons; the top ten hold about 6.3%. Input material: blood. These receptors were obtained from a young man in good health. CDR3s leave out the opening cysteine and the closing phenylalanine or tryptophan. Fields, in order: V gene, CDR3 protein.

TRBV15 ATSREPNSNQPQH
TRBV20-1 SARDLRAAGEQY
TRBV11-1 ASSLVASGISEQY
TRBV7-9 ASSSWGDLDEQY
TRBV7-2 ASSRRGASGLASYNEQF
TRBV11-1 ASSFRKGGISGANVLT
TRBV13 ASRQGSGVEF
TRBV29-1 SVEEGGHLKGYT
TRBV4-3 ASSQDPTVYNEQF
TRBV7-9 ASSPDMGTGINQPQH
TRBV10-3 AISVRTGPTGELF
TRBV4-1 ASRPSPISGETQY
TRBV15 ATSRDLKGHGYT
TRBV20-1 SAKGSGGLPLRQTQY
TRBV11-1 AGSLPGQYEQY
TRBV29-1 SVAAPHYNEQF
TRBV29-1 SVVESRQPYGYT
TRBV7-9 ASSLELSPSGANVLT
TRBV12-3/TRBV12-4 ASSLAFLAGSDNEQF
TRBV7-2 ASSTWTGEYEQY
TRBV7-9 ASREVSSTDTQY
TRBV10-3 AISDFVGGGAGETQY
TRBV29-1 SVMLAYREQY
TRBV15 ATSRDPNEKLF
TRBV2 AGSDRGIGANVLT
TRBV20-1 SARVPHTDTQY
TRBV12-3/TRBV12-4 ASSDPLGTVFLKLF
TRBV4-2 ASSHGTSGRLYEQY
TRBV7-2 ASSSTGGGYDEQF
TRBV2 ASRGTSGRAFYEQF
TRBV14 VSSSVKRSETGFSGQY
TRBV12-3/TRBV12-4 ASSLLAVALNEQF
TRBV29-1 GATGPVWNEQF
TRBV6-5 ASSPHKYSNQPQH
TRBV25-1 ASSEWAGGIYEQY
TRBV12-3/TRBV12-4 ASTATGTADEQY
TRBV4-1 ASSQVSGRYNEQF
TRBV5-1 ASSLASPGQANNEQF
TRBV20-1 SAAQDYYGYT
TRBV6-6 ASSSSTSTSTDTQY
TRBV20-1 SARPEAGGYNSPLH
TRBV20-1 SAREGIRGSTF
TRBV15 ATSRESPGPYGYT
TRBV6-5 ASSYSQGNEAF
TRBV6-2/TRBV6-3 ASSWGREAIYYEQY
TRBV3-1 ASSLKQGLSYEQY
TRBV27 ASSFLTSGTYEQY
TRBV6-1 AIGPGQGVVPDTQY
TRBV7-2 ASSTTGRGKETQY
TRBV6-1 ASSDRARAGGEPQH
TRBV29-1 SVLSQGSEQF
TRBV7-7 ASSTRLAGGAGELF
TRBV21-1 ASSTNRGLPYEQY